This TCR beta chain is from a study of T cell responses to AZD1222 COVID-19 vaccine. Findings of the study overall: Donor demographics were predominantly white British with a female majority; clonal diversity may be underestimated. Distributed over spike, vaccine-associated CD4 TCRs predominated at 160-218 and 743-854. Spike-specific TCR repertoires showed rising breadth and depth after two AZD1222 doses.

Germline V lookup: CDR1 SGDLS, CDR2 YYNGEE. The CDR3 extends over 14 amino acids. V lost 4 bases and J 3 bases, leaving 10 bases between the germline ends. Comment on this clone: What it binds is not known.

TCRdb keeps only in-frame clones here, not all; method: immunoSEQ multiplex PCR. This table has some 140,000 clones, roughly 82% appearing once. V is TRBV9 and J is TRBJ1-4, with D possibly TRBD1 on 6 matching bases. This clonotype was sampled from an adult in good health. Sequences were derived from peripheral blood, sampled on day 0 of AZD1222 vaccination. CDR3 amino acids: CASSSGQPNEKLFF. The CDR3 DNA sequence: TGTGCCAGCAGCTCCGGACAGCCTAATGAAAAACTGTTTTTT.